These 16 T cell receptor beta chains came from one sample sequenced in a study of OX40 agonist ivuxolimab in advanced cancers. TCRdb keeps only in-frame clones here, not all; method: immunoSEQ multiplex PCR. The top ten hold approximately 0.3% of the sample, which has fewer than 200,000 clones, approximately 94% seen once. This sample comprised CD4+ or CD8+ T cells sorted from blood, obtained in a trial of the OX40 agonist ivuxolimab. These receptors all come from an adult with an advanced solid tumor such as melanoma, head and neck, liver or kidney cancer.

The V call is TRBV5-1, the J call TRBJ1-1, with a tentative D call TRBD1 (6 bases). The CDR3 loop spans 13 amino acids. CDR1 is SGHRS and CDR2 is YFSETQ in the germline V gene. V lost 3 bases to trimming and J lost 1 base, with 7 bases between them. The CDR3: CASSSTGNTEAFF. For the CDR3, the DNA is TGCGCCAGCAGCTCGACAGGGAACACTGAAGCTTTCTTT.

This chain joins TRBV2 and TRBJ1-5, with D unclear. In germline, CDR1 is SNHLY, CDR2 FYNNEI. Trimming removed 1 base from V and 0 bases from J, with 7 bases in between. This CDR3 has 15 amino acids. As DNA, the CDR3 is TGTGCCAGCAGTGAAGATTCCCTTAGCAATCAGCCCCAGCATTTT. It translates to CASSEDSLSNQPQHF.

The rearrangement joins TRBV5-1 to TRBJ1-3; D gene unclear. The CDR3 is made up of 13 amino acids. Germline CDR1 SGHRS, CDR2 YFSETQ. The germline V and J ends were trimmed by 6 bases and 9 bases, with 16 bases remaining between them. CDR3 in amino acids: CASTRGGWGTIYF. The CDR3 nucleotides are TGCGCCAGCACCAGAGGCGGCTGGGGCACCATATATTTT.

This clone came up once. The chain carries TRBV18 and TRBJ1-1; 8 bases agree with TRBD1. CDR1 and CDR2 from the germline V gene are KGHSH and LQKENI. The CDR3 sequence is 12 residues long. Trimming took 3 bases from V and 10 from J; bases not matched to a gene: 4. The chain's CDR3 is CASSPRQGPAFF. Written as DNA, the CDR3 is TGTGCCAGCTCACCGCGACAGGGGCCAGCTTTCTTT.

V usage is TRBV29-1 and J usage is TRBJ1-2; D ambiguous. CDR1 is SQVTM and CDR2 is ANQGSEA in the germline V gene. V was cut by 5 bases and J by 4 bases, with 8 bases left in between. The CDR3 is made up of 11 amino acids. The CDR3 spells CSVREGYGYTF. The CDR3, as DNA: TGCAGCGTTCGGGAGGGCTATGGCTACACCTTC.

The gene calls are TRBV6-1 and TRBJ1-4; D not certain. The CDR3 sequence is 13 residues long. V was cut by 3 bases and J by 7 bases, with 9 bases left in between. Looked up from germline, CDR1 is MNHNS and CDR2 is SASEGT. CDR3 in DNA: TGTGCCAGCAGTGAGCTAGCTTTTGAAAAACTGTTTTTT. Encoded protein: CASSELAFEKLFF.

The chain carries TRBV30 and TRBJ1-2, with D uncertain. CDR3 length: 14 residues. Germline values: CDR1 GTSNPN, CDR2 SVGIG (reference sequence). V was shortened by 0 bases and J by 7 bases, with 15 bases between the two germline ends. The CDR3 DNA is TGTGCCTGGAGTGTACAACTTGGGCGGGTTGGCTACACCTTC. It codes for CAWSVQLGRVGYTF.

The CDR3 here is CASKGRGLIQPQHF. In DNA, the CDR3 is TGTGCCAGTAAGGGCAGGGGTTTAATCCAGCCCCAGCATTTT. The chain couples TRBV19 to TRBJ1-5; D may be TRBD1 (6 bases). The CDR3 has 14 amino acids. With 7 bases removed from V and 7 bases from J, the gap between germline ends came to 17 bases. CDR1 and CDR2 (germline): LNHDA, SQIVND (reference sequence).

The rearrangement uses TRBV15 and TRBJ2-1; D is perhaps TRBD2 (5 bases). This CDR3 is 16 amino acids long. Germline values: CDR1 LNHNV, CDR2 YYDKDF (reference sequence). Trimming left V 2 bases short and J 5 bases short, with 16 bases between. The CDR3 is CATSRSLGGLNNEQFF. CDR3 coding DNA: TGTGCCACCAGCAGATCCCTGGGCGGGCTGAACAATGAGCAGTTCTTC.

The J gene is TRBJ2-7, the V gene TRBV11-2; D is uncertain. The germline V and J ends were trimmed by 0 bases and 0 bases, with 6 bases remaining between them. The CDR3 spans 14 residues. CDR1 and CDR2 (germline): SGHAT, FQNNGV. CDR3 nucleotides: TGTGCCAGCAGCTTAGATCGGCCCTCCTACGAGCAGTACTTC. Amino acids: CASSLDRPSYEQYF.

The V call is TRBV7-3, the J call TRBJ1-2; D gene uncertain. Germline CDR1 is SGHTA and CDR2 is FQGTGA. Deletions cut 2 bases from V and 5 bases from J, with 18 bases between. This CDR3 contains 16 residues. CDR3 sequence reads: CASSLGGSGGLYGYTF. The DNA of the CDR3 is TGTGCCAGCAGCTTAGGCGGTTCGGGCGGCTTATATGGCTACACCTTC.

The V and J genes are TRBV5-1 and TRBJ2-7; 9 bases match TRBD2. The CDR3 covers 15 residues. Trimming cost V 5 bases and J 3 bases; bases outside gene matches: 9. The germline gives CDR1 SGHRS, CDR2 YFSETQ. The CDR3 here is CASRSGSGRFYEQYF. In DNA form, the CDR3 reads TGCGCCAGCAGAAGCGGTAGCGGGAGATTCTACGAGCAGTACTTC.

This chain connects TRBV7-9 to TRBJ1-2; TRBD1 might be the D (5 bases). Trimming pared 5 bases from V and 7 bases from J, leaving 17 bases between. The CDR3 contains 14 residues. Germline loops: CDR1 SEHNR, CDR2 FQNEAQ (reference sequence). This CDR3 is CASSPMRGASGYTF. The CDR3 nucleotides read TGTGCCAGCAGCCCGATGCGAGGGGCCAGTGGCTACACCTTC. The full variable domain, in which reference TRBV7-9 and TRBJ1-2 provide the parts outside the CDR3, is DTGVSQNPRHKITKRGQNVTFRCDPISEHNRLYWYRQTLGQGPEFLTYFQNEAQLEKSRLLSDRFSAERPKGSFSTLEIQRTEQGDSAMYLCASSPMRGASGYTFGSGTRLTVV.

This chain joins TRBV6-5 and TRBJ2-7, with TRBD2 as a possible D gene (6 bases). The CDR3 is made up of 13 amino acids. The V end lost 6 bases, the J end lost 9 bases, and 18 bases lay between the germline ends. Germline V gene sequence: CDR1 MNHEY, CDR2 SVGAGI. CDR3 protein: CASREPGLSVQYF. CDR3 DNA: TGTGCCAGCAGAGAACCGGGACTCAGCGTGCAGTACTTC.

DNA of the CDR3: TGTGCCAGTGGGGGTGCCACGGGGGTTACGCAGTATTTT. It codes for CASGGATGVTQYF. The genes are TRBV11-2 and TRBJ2-3, with D perhaps matching TRBD2 (6 bases). The CDR3 sequence is 13 residues long. V was pared by 9 bases and J by 8 bases, with 18 bases between. CDR1 is SGHAT and CDR2 is FQNNGV in the germline V gene.

The chain recombines TRBV19 with TRBJ2-7, with 7 nucleotides matching TRBD1. CDR3 length: 14 amino acids. Trimming at V came to 3 bases and at J to 7 bases, leaving 9 bases not matched to a gene. The germline gives CDR1 LNHDA, CDR2 SQIVND (reference sequence). CDR3 coding DNA: TGTGCCAGTAGTATCGAGGGGGCAGGAGAGGAGCAGTACTTC. This gives the protein CASSIEGAGEEQYF.